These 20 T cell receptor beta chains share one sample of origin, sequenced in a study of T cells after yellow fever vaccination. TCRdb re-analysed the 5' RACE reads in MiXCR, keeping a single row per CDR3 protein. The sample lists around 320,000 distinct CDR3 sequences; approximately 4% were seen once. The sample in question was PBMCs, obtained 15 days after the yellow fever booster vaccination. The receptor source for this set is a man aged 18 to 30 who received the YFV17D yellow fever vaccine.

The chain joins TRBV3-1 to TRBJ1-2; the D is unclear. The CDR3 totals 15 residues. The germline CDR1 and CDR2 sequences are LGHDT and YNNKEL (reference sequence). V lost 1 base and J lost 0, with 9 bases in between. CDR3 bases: TGTGCCAGCAGCCAAGGTGACATTTCTAACTATGGCTACACCTTC. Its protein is CASSQGDISNYGYTF. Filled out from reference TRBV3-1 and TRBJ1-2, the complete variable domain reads DTAVSQTPKYLVTQMGNDKSIKCEQNLGHDTMYWYKQDSKKFLKIMFSYNNKELIINETVPNRFSPKSPDKAHLNLHINSLELGDSAVYFCASSQGDISNYGYTFGSGTRLTVV.

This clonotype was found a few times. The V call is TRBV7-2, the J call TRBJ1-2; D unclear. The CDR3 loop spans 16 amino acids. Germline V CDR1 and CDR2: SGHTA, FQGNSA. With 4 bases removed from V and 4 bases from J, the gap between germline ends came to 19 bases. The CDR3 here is CASSSNPPHTGYGYTF. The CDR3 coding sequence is TGTGCCAGCAGCTCAAATCCCCCACATACGGGCTATGGCTACACCTTC. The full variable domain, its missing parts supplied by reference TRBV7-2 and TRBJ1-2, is GAGVSQSPSNKVTEKGKDVELRCDPISGHTALYWYRQSLGQGLEFLIYFQGNSAPDKSGLPSDRFSAERTGGSVSTLTIQRTQQEDSAVYLCASSSNPPHTGYGYTFGSGTRLTVV.

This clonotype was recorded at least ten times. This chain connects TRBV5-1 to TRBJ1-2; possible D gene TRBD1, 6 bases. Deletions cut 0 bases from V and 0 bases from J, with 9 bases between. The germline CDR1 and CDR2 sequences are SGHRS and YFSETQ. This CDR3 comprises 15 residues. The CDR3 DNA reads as TGCGCCAGCAGCTTGGAGCCAGGGGCTAACTATGGCTACACCTTC. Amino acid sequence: CASSLEPGANYGYTF. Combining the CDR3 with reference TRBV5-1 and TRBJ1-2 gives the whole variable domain KAGVTQTPRYLIKTRGQQVTLSCSPISGHRSVSWYQQTPGQGLQFLFEYFSETQRNKGNFPGRFSGRQFSNSRSEMNVSTLELGDSALYLCASSLEPGANYGYTFGSGTRLTVV.

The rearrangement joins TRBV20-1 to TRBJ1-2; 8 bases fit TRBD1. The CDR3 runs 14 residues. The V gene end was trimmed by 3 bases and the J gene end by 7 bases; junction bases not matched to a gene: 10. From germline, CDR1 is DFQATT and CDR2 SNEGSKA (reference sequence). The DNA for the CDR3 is TGCAGTGCTAGTCTAGGCAGGGGGCCGCCTGGCTACACCTTC. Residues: CSASLGRGPPGYTF.

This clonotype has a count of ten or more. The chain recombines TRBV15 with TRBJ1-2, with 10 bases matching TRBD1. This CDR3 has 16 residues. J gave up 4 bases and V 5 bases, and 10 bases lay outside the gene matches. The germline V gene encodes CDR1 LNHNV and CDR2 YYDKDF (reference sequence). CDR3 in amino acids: CATSSPGTGDRYGYTF. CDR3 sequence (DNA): TGTGCCACCAGCTCCCCCGGGACAGGGGACCGCTATGGCTACACCTTC.

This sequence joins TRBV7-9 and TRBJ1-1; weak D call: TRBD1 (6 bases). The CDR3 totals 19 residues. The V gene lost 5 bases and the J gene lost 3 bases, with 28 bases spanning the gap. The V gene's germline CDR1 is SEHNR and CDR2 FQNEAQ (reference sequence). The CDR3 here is CASSPSSRTQGIGDTEAFF. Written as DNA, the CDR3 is TGTGCCAGCAGCCCCTCCTCGCGGACTCAGGGGATCGGGGACACTGAAGCTTTCTTT.

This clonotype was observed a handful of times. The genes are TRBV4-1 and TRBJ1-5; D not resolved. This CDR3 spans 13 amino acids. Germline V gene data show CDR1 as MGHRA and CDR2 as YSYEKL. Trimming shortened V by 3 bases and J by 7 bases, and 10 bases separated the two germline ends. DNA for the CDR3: TGCGCCAGCAGCCAGCCGGTGGGACAGCCCCAGCATTTT. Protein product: CASSQPVGQPQHF.

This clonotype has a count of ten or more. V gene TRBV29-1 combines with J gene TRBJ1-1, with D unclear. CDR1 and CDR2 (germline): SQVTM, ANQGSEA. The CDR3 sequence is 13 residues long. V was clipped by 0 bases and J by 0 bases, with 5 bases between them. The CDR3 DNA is TGCAGCGTTGAAGATGGCGTGAACACTGAAGCTTTCTTT. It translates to CSVEDGVNTEAFF.

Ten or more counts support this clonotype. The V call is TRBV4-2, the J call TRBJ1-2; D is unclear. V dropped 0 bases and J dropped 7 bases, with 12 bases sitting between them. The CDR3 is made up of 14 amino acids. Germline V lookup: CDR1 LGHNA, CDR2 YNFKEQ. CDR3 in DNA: TGTGCCAGCAGCCAAGAGAAGACATATCGTGGCTACACCTTC. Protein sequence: CASSQEKTYRGYTF.

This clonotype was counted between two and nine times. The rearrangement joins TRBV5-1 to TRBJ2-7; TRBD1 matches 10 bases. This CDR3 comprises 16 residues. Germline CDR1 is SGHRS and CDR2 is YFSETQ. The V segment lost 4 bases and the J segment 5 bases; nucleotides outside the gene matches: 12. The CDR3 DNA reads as TGCGCCAGCAGCATCGCCGGGACAGGGGTCGGGGACGAGCAGTACTTC. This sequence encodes CASSIAGTGVGDEQYF.

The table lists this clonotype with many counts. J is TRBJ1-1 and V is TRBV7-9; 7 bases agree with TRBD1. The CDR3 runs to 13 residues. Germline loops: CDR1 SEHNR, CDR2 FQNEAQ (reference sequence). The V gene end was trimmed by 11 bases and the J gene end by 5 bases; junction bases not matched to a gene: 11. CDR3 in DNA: TGTGCCTCCCAGGGGGGGCGTCGAACTGAAGCTTTCTTT. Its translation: CASQGGRRTEAFF.

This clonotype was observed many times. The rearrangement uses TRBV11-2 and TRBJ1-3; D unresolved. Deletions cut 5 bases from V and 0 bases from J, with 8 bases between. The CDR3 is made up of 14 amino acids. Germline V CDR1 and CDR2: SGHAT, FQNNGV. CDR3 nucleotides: TGTGCCAGCAGCCAGAGCCACTCTGGAAACACCATATATTTT. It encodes CASSQSHSGNTIYF.

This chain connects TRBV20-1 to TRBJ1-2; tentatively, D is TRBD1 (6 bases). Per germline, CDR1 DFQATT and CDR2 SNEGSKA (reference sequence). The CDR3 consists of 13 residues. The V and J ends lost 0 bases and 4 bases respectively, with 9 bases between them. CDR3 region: CSAREGAGYGYTF. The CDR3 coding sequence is TGCAGTGCTAGAGAGGGGGCTGGCTATGGCTACACCTTC.

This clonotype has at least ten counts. CDR3 nucleotides: TGTGCCAGCAGCTCGATCGGAGGCTATGGCTACACCTTC. Its protein is CASSSIGGYGYTF. The chain combines TRBV7-3 with TRBJ1-2; D uncertain. Germline V gene data show CDR1 as SGHTA and CDR2 as FQGTGA. Trimming cost V 4 bases and J 4 bases, with 10 bases left between them. This CDR3 is 13 amino acids long.

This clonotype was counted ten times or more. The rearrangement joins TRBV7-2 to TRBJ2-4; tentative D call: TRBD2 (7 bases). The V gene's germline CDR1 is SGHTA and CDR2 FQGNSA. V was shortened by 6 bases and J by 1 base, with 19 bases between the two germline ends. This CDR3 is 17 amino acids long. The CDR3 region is CASSSTLGGAAKNIQYF. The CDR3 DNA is TGTGCCAGCAGTTCGACCCTAGGGGGGGCGGCCAAAAACATTCAGTACTTC.

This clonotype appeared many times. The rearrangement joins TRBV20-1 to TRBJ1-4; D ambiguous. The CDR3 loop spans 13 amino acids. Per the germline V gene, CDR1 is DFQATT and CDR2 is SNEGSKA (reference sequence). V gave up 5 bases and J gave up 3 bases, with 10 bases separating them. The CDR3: CSAGRIANEKLFF. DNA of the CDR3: TGCAGTGCTGGCCGGATAGCTAATGAAAAACTGTTTTTT.

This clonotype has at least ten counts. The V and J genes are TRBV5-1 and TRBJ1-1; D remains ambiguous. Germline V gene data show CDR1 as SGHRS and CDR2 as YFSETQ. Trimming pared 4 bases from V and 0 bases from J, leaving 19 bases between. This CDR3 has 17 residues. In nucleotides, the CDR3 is TGCGCCAGCAGCCCCCGGGCAGGAAGGACTTTGAACACTGAAGCTTTCTTT. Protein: CASSPRAGRTLNTEAFF.

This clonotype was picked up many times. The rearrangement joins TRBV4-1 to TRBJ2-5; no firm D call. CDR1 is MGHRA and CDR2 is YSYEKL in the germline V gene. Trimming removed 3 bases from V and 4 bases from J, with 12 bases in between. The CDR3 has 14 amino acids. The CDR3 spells CASSHIGIPETQYF. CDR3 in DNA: TGCGCCAGCAGCCACATAGGGATACCAGAGACCCAGTACTTC.

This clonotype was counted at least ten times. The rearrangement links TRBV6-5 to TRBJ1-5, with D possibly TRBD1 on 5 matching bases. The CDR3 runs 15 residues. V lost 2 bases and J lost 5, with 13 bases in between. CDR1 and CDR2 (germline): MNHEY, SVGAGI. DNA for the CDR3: TGTGCCAGCAGTTACGGGCAGGGACTCCATCAGCCCCAGCATTTT. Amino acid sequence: CASSYGQGLHQPQHF.

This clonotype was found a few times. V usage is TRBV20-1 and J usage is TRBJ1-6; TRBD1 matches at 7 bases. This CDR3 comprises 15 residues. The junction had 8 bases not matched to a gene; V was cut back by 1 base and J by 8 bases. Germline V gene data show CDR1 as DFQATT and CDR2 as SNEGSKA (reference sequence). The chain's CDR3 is CSARVRRGLHSPLHF. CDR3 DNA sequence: TGCAGTGCTAGAGTTCGCAGGGGGTTGCATTCACCCCTCCACTTT.